This T cell receptor (beta chain) was observed in a study of cytomegalovirus exposure and HLA in healthy donors. Study in general: Per a later analysis, the approximately 690 first-cohort and 120 validation repertoires shared one platform.

CDR1 is MDHEN and CDR2 is SYDVKM in the germline V gene. The J segment lost 3 bases and the V segment lost 5 bases, leaving 9 bases of the junction unmatched. The CDR3 has 15 residues. Regarding this clone: Its antigen remains unidentified.

Study results and limitations: In vitro assays verified that a few CMV-associated chains recognized CMV antigens specifically. Published work reported that the classifier diagnosed cytomegalovirus status with high specificity and sensitivity.

Clones were read by immunoSEQ multiplex PCR, and TCRdb kept only the in-frame ones, dropping some. The sample lists 200,000 to 300,000 clones, roughly 91% seen once, with around 3.1% in the top ten. From the approximately 120-subject validation cohort, which was separate from the roughly 630-subject first cohort, the donors were drawn. Sequences were obtained from PBMCs. The chain carries TRBV28 and TRBJ2-7; 8 bases agree with TRBD2. This TCR was sampled from a woman aged 25 to 39 in good health and CMV-seronegative. This chain's CDR3 is CASSIRDGRVYEQYF. CDR3 DNA: TGTGCCAGCAGTATCCGGGACGGGAGGGTCTACGAGCAGTACTTC.